The source of this T cell receptor (beta chain) is a study of T cells in narcolepsy. The wider study: Healthy controls were enrolled alongside patients with narcolepsy type 1 or type 2. Broader study findings: Autoreactive clonotypes reportedly recurred in blood of same and different patients, not controls.

The CDR3 extends over 15 amino acids. The V and J ends lost 3 bases and 6 bases, in that order; junction bases with no gene match: 7. CDR1 and CDR2 (germline): SGHDT, YYEEEE. This clone occurred once. What it recognizes is unknown. The protocol was immunoSEQ multiplex PCR, while the TCRdb copy is restricted to in-frame clones and leaves out a portion. The table shows about 40,000 clones, with about 91% occurring only once. This TCR derives from a human donor with narcolepsy. Material for sequencing was CD45RA- memory CD4+ T cells from PBMCs. V gene TRBV5-6 combines with J gene TRBJ2-1; 9 bases are shared with TRBD1. The CDR3, as DNA: TGTGCCAGCAGCTGGGGACAGGGTAATCGCAATGAGCAGTTCTTC. Translating gives CASSWGQGNRNEQFF.